This T cell receptor beta chain appears in the sequencing data of a study of T-cell memory formation after mild COVID-19. 5'RACE with constant-segment primers built TCRalpha and TCRbeta cDNA libraries with UMIs. MiXCR was run by TCRdb on the 5' RACE reads, yielding one entry per CDR3 protein. The sample lists 300,000 to 400,000 distinct CDR3 sequences; 15% were seen once. The CDR3 covers 14 residues. Germline CDR1 SGHTA, CDR2 FQGNSA. V lost 1 base to trimming and J lost 0 bases, with 7 bases between them. Findings and limits, study-wide: Among CD4+ contracting clones, most were CM and EM, and CD8+ ones EMRA.

As for this clonotype: Its antigen is currently unknown.

Sequenced: PBMCs or a T cell subset sorted from them (not recorded which). The receptor was isolated from a man between 18 and 29 years old who had mild COVID-19 (a few samples of this study predate the infection). Cell type and time point are not known. This chain connects TRBV7-2 to TRBJ2-7; weak D call: TRBD2 (5 bases). CDR3 residues: CASSLGLASYEQYV. The CDR3 DNA follows: TGTGCCAGCAGCTTAGGTCTAGCCTCCTACGAGCAGTACGTC.